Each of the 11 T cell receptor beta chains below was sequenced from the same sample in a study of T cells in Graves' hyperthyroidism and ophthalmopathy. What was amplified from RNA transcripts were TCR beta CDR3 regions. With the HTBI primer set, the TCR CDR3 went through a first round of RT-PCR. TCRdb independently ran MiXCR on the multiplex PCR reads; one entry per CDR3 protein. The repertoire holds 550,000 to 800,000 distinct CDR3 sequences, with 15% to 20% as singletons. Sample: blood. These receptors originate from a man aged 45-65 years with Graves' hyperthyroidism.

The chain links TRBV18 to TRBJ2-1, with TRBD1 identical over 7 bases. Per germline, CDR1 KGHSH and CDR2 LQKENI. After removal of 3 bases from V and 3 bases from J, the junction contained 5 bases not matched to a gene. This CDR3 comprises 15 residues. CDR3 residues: CASSPGQVGYNEQFF. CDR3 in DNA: TGTGCCAGCTCACCCGGACAGGTGGGCTACAATGAGCAGTTCTTC.

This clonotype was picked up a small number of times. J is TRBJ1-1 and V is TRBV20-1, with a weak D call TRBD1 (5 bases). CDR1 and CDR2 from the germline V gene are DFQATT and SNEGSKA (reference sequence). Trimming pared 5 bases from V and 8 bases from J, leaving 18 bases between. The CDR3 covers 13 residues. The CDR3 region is CSAPNNIPGEAFF. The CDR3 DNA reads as TGCAGTGCTCCGAATAACATTCCAGGGGAAGCTTTCTTT.

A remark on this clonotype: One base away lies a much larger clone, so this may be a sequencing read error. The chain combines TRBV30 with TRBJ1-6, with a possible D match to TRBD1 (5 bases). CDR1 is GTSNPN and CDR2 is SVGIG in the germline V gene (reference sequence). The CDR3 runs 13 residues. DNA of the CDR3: TGTGCCTGGACCCCAGGGTGGAATTCATCCCTCCACTTT. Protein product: CAWTPGWNSSLHF.

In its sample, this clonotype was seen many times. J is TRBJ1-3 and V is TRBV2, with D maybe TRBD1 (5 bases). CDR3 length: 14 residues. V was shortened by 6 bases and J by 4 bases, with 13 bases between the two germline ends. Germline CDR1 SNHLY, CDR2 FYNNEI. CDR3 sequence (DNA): TGTGCCAGCAGGGGGACTTGGGACGGAAACACCATATATTTT. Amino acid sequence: CASRGTWDGNTIYF. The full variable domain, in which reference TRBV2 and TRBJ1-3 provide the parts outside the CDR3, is EPEVTQTPSHQVTQMGQEVILRCVPISNHLYFYWYRQILGQKVEFLVSFYNNEISEKSEIFDDQFSVERPDGSNFTLKIRSTKLEDSAMYFCASRGTWDGNTIYFGEGSWLTVV.

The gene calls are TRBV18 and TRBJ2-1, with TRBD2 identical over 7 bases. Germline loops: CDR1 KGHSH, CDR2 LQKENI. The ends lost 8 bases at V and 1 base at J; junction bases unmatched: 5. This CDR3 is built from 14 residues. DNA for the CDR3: TGTGCCAGCAGGGCTAGCGGTTCCTACAATGAGCAGTTCTTC. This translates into CASRASGSYNEQFF.

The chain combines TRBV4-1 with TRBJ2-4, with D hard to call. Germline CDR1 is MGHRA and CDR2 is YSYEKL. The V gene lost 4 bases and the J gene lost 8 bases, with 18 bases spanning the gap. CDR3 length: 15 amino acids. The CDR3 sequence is CASSLGRQYRDIQYF. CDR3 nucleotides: TGCGCCAGCAGCCTCGGACGCCAGTACAGAGACATTCAGTACTTC.

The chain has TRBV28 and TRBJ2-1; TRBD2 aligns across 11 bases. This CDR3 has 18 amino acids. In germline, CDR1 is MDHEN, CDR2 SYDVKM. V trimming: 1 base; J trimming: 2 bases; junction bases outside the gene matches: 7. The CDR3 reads CASSLYPSGRLAYNEQFF. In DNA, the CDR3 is TGTGCCAGCAGTTTATACCCTAGCGGGAGGTTGGCCTACAATGAGCAGTTCTTC.

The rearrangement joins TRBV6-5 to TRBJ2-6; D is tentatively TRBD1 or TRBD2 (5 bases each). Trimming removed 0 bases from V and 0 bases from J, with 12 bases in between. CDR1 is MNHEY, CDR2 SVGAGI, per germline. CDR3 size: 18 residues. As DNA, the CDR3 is TGTGCCAGCAGTTACTCTTTCGGGACGGACTCTGGGGCCAACGTCCTGACTTTC. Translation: CASSYSFGTDSGANVLTF.

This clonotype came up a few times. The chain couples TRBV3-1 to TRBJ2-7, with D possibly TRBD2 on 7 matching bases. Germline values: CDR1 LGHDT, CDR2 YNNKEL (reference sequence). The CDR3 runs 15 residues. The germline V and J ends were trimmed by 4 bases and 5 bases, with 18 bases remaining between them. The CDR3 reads CASSRPGAGVHEQYF. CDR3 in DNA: TGTGCCAGCAGCCGACCGGGGGCGGGAGTCCACGAGCAGTACTTC.

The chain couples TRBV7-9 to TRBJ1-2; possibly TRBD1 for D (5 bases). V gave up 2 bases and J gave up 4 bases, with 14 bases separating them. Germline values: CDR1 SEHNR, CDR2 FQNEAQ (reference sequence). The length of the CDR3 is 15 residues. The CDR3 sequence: CASSLSGGDSYGYTF. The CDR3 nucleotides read TGTGCCAGCAGCTTATCGGGCGGCGACAGCTATGGCTACACCTTC.

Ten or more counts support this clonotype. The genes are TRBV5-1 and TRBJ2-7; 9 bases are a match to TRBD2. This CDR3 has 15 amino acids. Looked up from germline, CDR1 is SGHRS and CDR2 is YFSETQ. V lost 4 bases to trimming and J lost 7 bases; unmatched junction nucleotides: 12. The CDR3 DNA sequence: TGCGCCAGCAGCCCGGGGATAGCGGGAGTCAGGGAGCAGTACTTC. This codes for CASSPGIAGVREQYF.